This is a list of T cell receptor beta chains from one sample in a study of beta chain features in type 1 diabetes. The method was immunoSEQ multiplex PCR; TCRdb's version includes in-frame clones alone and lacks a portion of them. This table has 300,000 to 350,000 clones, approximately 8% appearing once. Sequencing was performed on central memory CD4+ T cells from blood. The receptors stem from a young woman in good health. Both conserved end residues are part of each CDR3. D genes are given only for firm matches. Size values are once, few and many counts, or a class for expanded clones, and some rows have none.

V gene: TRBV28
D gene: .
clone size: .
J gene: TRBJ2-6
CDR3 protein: CASSRGAGANVLTF
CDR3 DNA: TGTGCCAGCAGCCGGGGAGCTGGGGCCAACGTCCTGACTTTC

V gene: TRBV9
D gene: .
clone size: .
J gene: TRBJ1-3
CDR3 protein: CASSGRTDRSGNTIYF
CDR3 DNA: TGTGCCAGCAGCGGTCGGACAGACCGCTCTGGAAACACCATATATTTT

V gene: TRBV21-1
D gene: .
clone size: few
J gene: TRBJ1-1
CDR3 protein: CASSKFRQRNTEAFF
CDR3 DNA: TGTGCCAGCAGCAAATTTCGGCAGCGGAACACTGAAGCTTTCTTT

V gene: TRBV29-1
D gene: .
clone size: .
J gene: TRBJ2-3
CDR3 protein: CSVKAAATDTQYF
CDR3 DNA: TGCAGCGTGAAAGCGGCCGCCACAGATACGCAGTATTTT

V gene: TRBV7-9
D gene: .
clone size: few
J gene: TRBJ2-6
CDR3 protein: CASRRESAGANVLTF
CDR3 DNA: TGTGCCAGCAGAAGAGAATCGGCTGGGGCCAACGTCCTGACTTTC

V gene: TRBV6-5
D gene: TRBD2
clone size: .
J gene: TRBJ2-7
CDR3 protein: CASSTTSGHSYEQYF
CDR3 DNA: TGTGCCAGCAGCACCACTAGCGGGCATTCCTACGAGCAGTACTTC

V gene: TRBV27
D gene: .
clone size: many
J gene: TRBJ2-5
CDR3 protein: CASKDYRVETQYF
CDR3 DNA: TGTGCCAGCAAAGATTACAGGGTAGAGACCCAGTACTTC

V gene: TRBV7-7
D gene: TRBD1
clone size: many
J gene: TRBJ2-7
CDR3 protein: CASSLGTGGQYEQYF
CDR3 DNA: TGTGCTAGCAGCTTAGGGACAGGCGGACAATACGAGCAGTACTTC

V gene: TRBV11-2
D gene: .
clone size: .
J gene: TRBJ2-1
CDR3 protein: CASSSNRVRTYNEQFF
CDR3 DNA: TGTGCCAGCAGCTCGAACAGGGTACGGACCTACAATGAGCAGTTCTTC

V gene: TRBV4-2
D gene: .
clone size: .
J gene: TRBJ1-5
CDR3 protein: CASSQDLRQPQHF
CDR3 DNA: TGTGCCAGCAGCCAAGATCTTCGGCAGCCCCAGCATTTT

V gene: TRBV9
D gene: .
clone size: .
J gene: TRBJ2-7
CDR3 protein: CASSPPGAGNYEQYF
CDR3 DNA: TGTGCCAGCAGCCCCCCGGGGGCTGGAAACTACGAGCAGTACTTC

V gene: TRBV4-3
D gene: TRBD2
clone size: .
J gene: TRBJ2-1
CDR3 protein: CASSQDLAGANEQFF
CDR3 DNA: TGCGCCAGCAGCCAAGACCTAGCGGGAGCCAATGAGCAGTTCTTC

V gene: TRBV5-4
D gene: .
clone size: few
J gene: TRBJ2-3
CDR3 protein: CASSARTDTQYF
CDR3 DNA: TGTGCCAGCAGCGCCCGCACAGATACGCAGTATTTT

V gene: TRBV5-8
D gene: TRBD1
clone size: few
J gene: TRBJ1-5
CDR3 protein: CASSRGTASSNQPQHF
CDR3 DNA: TGTGCCAGCAGCCGAGGGACAGCATCTAGCAATCAGCCCCAGCATTTT

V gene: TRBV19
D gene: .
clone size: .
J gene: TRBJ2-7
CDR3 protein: CASSLSAGSSYEQYF
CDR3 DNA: TGTGCCAGTAGCCTCTCAGCGGGCAGCTCCTACGAGCAGTACTTC

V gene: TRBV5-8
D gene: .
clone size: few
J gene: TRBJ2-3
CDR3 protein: CASTLTDTQYF
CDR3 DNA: TGTGCCAGCACCCTCACAGATACGCAGTATTTT

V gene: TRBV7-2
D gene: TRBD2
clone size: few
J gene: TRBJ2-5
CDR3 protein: CASSQDRAGGRTQYF
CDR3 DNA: TGTGCCAGCAGCCAAGATAGAGCGGGAGGGCGGACCCAGTACTTC

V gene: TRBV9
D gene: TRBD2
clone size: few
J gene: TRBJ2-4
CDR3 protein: CASSVDPLAGEIIKNIQYF
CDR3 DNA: TGTGCCAGCAGCGTAGATCCGCTAGCGGGAGAGATAATCAAAAACATTCAGTACTTC

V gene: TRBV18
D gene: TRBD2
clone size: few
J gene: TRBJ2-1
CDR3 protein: CASSAPTSGRARNEQFF
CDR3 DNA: TGTGCCAGCTCAGCCCCGACTAGCGGGAGGGCGAGAAATGAGCAGTTCTTC

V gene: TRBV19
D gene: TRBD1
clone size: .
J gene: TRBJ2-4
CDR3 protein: CASSSQGAKNIQYF
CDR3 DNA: TGTGCCAGTAGCTCACAGGGGGCCAAAAACATTCAGTACTTC

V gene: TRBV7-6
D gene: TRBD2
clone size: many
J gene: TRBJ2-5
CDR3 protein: CASSSLAGGETQYF
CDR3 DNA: TGTGCCAGCAGCTCGCTAGCGGGGGGGGAGACCCAGTACTTC

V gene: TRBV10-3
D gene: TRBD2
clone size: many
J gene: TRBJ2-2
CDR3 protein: CATRDYQNTGELFF
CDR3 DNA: TGTGCCACCCGGGACTACCAGAACACCGGGGAGCTGTTTTTT

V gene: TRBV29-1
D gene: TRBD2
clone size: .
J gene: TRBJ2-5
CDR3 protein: CSVEGLAGGRRETQYF
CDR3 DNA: TGCAGCGTTGAAGGTCTAGCGGGAGGTCGGCGAGAGACCCAGTACTTC

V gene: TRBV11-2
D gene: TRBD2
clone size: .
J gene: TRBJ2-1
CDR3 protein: CASSFSGTSGHEQFF
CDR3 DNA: TGTGCCAGCAGCTTCTCCGGGACTAGCGGTCATGAGCAGTTCTTC

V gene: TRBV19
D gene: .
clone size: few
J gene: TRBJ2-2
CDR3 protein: CASSSGNTGELFF
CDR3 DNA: TGTGCCAGTAGTAGCGGGAACACCGGGGAGCTGTTTTTT

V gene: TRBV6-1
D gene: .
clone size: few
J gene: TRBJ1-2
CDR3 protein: CASSREGTYGYTF
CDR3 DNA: TGTGCCAGCAGTCGAGAAGGGACCTATGGCTACACCTTC

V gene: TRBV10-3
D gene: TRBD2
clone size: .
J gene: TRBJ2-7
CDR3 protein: CAIRTSGSREQYF
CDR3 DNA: TGTGCCATCAGGACTAGCGGGAGTCGGGAGCAGTACTTC

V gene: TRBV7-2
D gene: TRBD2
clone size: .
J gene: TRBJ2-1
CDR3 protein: CASSLGGGLNNEQFF
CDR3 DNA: TGTGCCAGCAGCTTAGGCGGGGGACTGAACAATGAGCAGTTCTTC

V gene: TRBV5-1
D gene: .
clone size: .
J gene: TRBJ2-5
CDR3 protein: CASSLVIARGETQYF
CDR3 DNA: TGCGCCAGCAGCTTGGTCATCGCCCGGGGGGAGACCCAGTACTTC

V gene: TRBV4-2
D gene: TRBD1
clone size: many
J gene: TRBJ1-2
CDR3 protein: CASSQAPGQGGYGYTF
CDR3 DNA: TGTGCCAGCAGCCAAGCTCCAGGACAGGGCGGCTATGGCTACACCTTC

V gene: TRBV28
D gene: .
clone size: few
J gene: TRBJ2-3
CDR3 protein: CASLGVTDTQYF
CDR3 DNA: TGTGCCAGCTTGGGGGTGACAGATACGCAGTATTTT

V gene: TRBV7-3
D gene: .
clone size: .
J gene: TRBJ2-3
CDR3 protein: CASSLTSTGITDTQYF
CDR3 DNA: TGTGCCAGCAGCTTAACCAGCACAGGGATCACAGATACGCAGTATTTT

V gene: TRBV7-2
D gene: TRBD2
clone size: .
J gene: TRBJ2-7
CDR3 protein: CASSSPGLAIYEQYF
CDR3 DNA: TGTGCCAGCAGCTCCCCGGGACTAGCGATCTACGAGCAGTACTTC

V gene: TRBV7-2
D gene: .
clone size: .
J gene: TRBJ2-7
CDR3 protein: CASSLERARSSYEQYF
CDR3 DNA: TGTGCCAGCAGCTTAGAGCGGGCTAGGAGCTCCTACGAGCAGTACTTC

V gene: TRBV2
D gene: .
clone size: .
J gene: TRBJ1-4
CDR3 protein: CASQRGMEKLFF
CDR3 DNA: TGTGCCAGCCAAAGGGGGATGGAAAAACTGTTTTTT

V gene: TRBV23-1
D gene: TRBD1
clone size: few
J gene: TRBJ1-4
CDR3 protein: CASSQSPGTGGDEKLFF
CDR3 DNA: TGCGCCAGCAGTCAATCGCCCGGGACAGGGGGGGATGAAAAACTGTTTTTT

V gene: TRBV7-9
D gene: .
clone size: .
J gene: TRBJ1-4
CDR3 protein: CASSSYPAGTNEKLFF
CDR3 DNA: TGTGCCAGCAGCTCTTACCCGGCAGGAACTAATGAAAAACTGTTTTTT

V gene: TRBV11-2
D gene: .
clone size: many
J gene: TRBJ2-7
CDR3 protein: CASSLDPGSSGQYF
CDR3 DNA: TGTGCCAGCAGCTTAGATCCGGGGAGTTCCGGGCAGTACTTC

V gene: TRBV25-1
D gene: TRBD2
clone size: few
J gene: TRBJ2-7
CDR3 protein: CASRGGTYEQYF
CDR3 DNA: TGTGCCAGCAGGGGAGGGACTTACGAGCAGTACTTC

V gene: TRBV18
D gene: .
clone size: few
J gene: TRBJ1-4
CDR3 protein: CASSPPTATTNEKLFF
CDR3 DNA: TGTGCCAGCTCACCTCCGACAGCGACAACTAATGAAAAACTGTTTTTT

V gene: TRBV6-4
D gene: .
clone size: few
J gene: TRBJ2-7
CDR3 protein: CASSDDEQYF
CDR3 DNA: TGTGCCAGCAGTGACGACGAGCAGTACTTC

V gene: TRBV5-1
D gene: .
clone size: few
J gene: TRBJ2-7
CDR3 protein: CASSAAASGKTYEQYF
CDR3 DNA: TGCGCCAGCAGCGCGGCAGCCTCAGGGAAAACCTACGAGCAGTACTTC

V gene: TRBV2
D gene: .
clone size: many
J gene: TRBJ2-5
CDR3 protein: CASSYNGPRGTQYF
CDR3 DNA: TGTGCCAGCAGTTACAACGGGCCGCGGGGGACCCAGTACTTC

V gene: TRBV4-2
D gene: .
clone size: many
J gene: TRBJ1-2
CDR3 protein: CASSQDPGGNYGYTF
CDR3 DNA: TGTGCCAGCAGCCAAGATCCAGGCGGGAACTATGGCTACACCTTC

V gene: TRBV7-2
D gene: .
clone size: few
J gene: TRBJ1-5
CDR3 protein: CASSFGGGGNQPQHF
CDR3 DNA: TGTGCCAGCAGCTTTGGGGGAGGAGGCAATCAGCCCCAGCATTTT

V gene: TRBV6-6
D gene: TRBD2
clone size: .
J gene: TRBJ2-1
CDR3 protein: CASSYVRENNEQFF
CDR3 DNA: TGTGCCAGCAGTTACGTGCGGGAGAACAATGAGCAGTTCTTC

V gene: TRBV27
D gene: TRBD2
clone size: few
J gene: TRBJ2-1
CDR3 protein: CASRSLAGGNNEQFF
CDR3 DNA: TGTGCCAGCCGCTCTTTGGCGGGAGGTAACAATGAGCAGTTCTTC